Listed below are T cell receptor beta chains from one sample, sequenced in a study of vaccination and CD4 T cells after COVID-19. Each CDR3 protein is one row after TCRdb ran MiXCR on the PCR reads. Of roughly 20,000 distinct CDR3 sequences listed, 55% to 70% are singletons. These receptors' antigens are unknown. Sequencing was performed on CD4+ T cells from blood, cultured in vitro, taken after SARS-CoV-2 vaccination. Receptors were obtained from a human donor who had recovered from COVID-19. The CDR3 runs from the conserved cysteine through the conserved F or W. Fields, in order: D gene, clone size, V gene, J gene, CDR3 protein, CDR3 DNA. The D gene is left open where the match is weak. Clone size is shown for a subset of rows, as once, few, many or a class of expanded clone.

.	few	TRBV5-4	TRBJ2-7	CASSLGPFYEQYF	TGTGCCAGCAGCCTGGGTCCTTTCTACGAGCAGTACTTC
.	.	TRBV19	TRBJ1-1	CASSPRITGFTEAFF	TGTGCCAGTAGTCCCCGTATAACAGGGTTCACTGAAGCTTTCTTT
TRBD1	few	TRBV10-3	TRBJ1-1	CAISEPRGGAKAFF	TGTGCCATCAGTGAGCCCAGGGGGGGGGCCAAAGCTTTCTTT
TRBD2	few	TRBV6-1	TRBJ2-5	CASAGGQETQYF	TGTGCCAGCGCGGGGGGACAAGAGACCCAGTACTTC
.	few	TRBV7-9	TRBJ1-5	CASSLDGQSNQPQHF	TGTGCCAGCAGCTTAGACGGGCAGAGCAATCAGCCCCAGCATTTT
TRBD2	.	TRBV20-1	TRBJ2-5	CSARRGLAGPNTETQYF	TGCAGTGCTAGGCGGGGACTAGCGGGACCCAATACAGAGACCCAGTACTTC
TRBD1	few	TRBV15	TRBJ1-6	CATSSSKGDRGGSPLHF	TGTGCCACCAGCAGTTCGAAGGGGGACAGGGGTGGATCACCCCTCCACTTT
.	.	TRBV10-1	TRBJ2-3	CAITQGGDADTQYF	TGCGCCATTACACAGGGTGGGGACGCAGATACGCAGTATTTT
.	.	TRBV6-1	TRBJ2-2	CASSEQDTGELFF	TGTGCCAGCAGTGAACAGGACACCGGGGAGCTGTTTTTT
.	few	TRBV20-1	TRBJ1-1	CSARVGRDTEAFF	TGCAGTGCTAGAGTGGGCAGGGACACTGAAGCTTTCTTT
.	.	TRBV20-1	TRBJ2-7	CSAGTNREQYF	TGCAGTGCCGGAACCAACAGGGAGCAGTACTTC
TRBD1	.	TRBV24-1	TRBJ2-3	CATSEPSGTGIADTQYF	TGTGCCACCAGTGAGCCCTCCGGGACAGGGATCGCAGATACGCAGTATTTT
TRBD1	.	TRBV2	TRBJ1-4	CASRPDRAGEKLFF	TGTGCCAGCAGACCTGACAGGGCGGGTGAAAAACTGTTTTTT
TRBD1	.	TRBV11-3	TRBJ1-1	CASSTGQRNTEAFF	TGTGCCAGCAGCACGGGACAGCGGAACACTGAAGCTTTCTTT
TRBD2	once	TRBV20-1	TRBJ2-7	CSASRLAGGQVAEQYF	TGCAGTGCTAGTAGGCTAGCGGGAGGACAGGTGGCCGAGCAGTACTTC
.	once	TRBV12-3/TRBV12-4	TRBJ1-5	CASSLAAVQPQHF	TGTGCCAGCAGTTTAGCTGCGGTTCAGCCCCAGCATTTT
.	.	TRBV27	TRBJ1-6	CASTFGAGSPLHF	TGTGCCAGCACCTTCGGCGCTGGATCACCCCTCCACTTT
.	.	TRBV28	TRBJ2-7	CASSGKTATTYEQYF	TGTGCCAGCAGCGGGAAGACAGCGACGACCTACGAGCAGTACTTC
.	few	TRBV7-8	TRBJ1-2	CASSPTAAGYTF	TGTGCCAGCAGCCCGACAGCGGCCGGCTACACCTTC
.	.	TRBV12-3/TRBV12-4	TRBJ1-6	CATRGSLSNSPLHF	TGTGCCACCCGGGGTAGTTTATCTAATTCACCCCTCCACTTT
.	once	TRBV12-3/TRBV12-4	TRBJ2-7	CASSGGVGAGRGEQYF	TGTGCCAGCAGTGGGGGCGTTGGAGCGGGGCGTGGGGAGCAGTACTTC
.	.	TRBV6-2/TRBV6-3	TRBJ2-5	CASSYGGTRVETQYF	TGTGCCAGCAGTTACGGGGGGACCAGGGTGGAGACCCAGTACTTC
.	few	TRBV20-1	TRBJ1-6	CSARGLGRLDNSPLHF	TGCAGTGCTAGAGGGTTGGGCAGACTTGATAATTCACCCCTCCACTTT
.	.	TRBV2	TRBJ2-1	CASSRGGYNEQFF	TGTGCCAGCAGTCGAGGAGGGTACAATGAGCAGTTCTTC
TRBD1	.	TRBV5-4	TRBJ2-7	CASSSPDRGPYEQYF	TGTGCCAGCAGCTCACCGGACAGGGGGCCCTACGAGCAGTACTTC
TRBD1	.	TRBV19	TRBJ2-1	CASSYDRGSYNEQFF	TGTGCCAGTAGTTACGACAGGGGCTCCTACAATGAGCAGTTCTTC
.	.	TRBV6-1	TRBJ2-7	CASSGTGMGEQYF	TGTGCCAGCAGTGGAACAGGGATGGGCGAGCAGTACTTC
.	few	TRBV6-1	TRBJ1-5	CASSPPDPGPQHF	TGTGCCAGCAGTCCGCCCGACCCGGGGCCCCAGCATTTT
TRBD1	.	TRBV6-1	TRBJ2-7	CASSEFGRGFYEQYF	TGTGCCAGCAGTGAATTCGGCAGGGGGTTCTACGAGCAGTACTTC
.	once	TRBV28	TRBJ1-2	CASSSLRVIYGYTF	TGTGCCAGCAGTAGTCTCAGGGTTATATATGGCTACACCTTC
.	.	TRBV5-6	TRBJ1-1	CASSLGGRPEAFF	TGTGCCAGCAGCCTAGGAGGGAGACCTGAAGCTTTCTTT
TRBD1	few	TRBV2	TRBJ1-6	CASGSTGGDSPLHF	TGTGCCAGCGGGTCGACAGGGGGCGATTCACCCCTCCACTTT
.	few	TRBV12-3/TRBV12-4	TRBJ1-6	CASSLGGQNSPLHF	TGTGCCAGCAGTTTAGGGGGGCAAAATTCACCCCTCCACTTT
.	.	TRBV25-1	TRBJ2-1	CASSGGRSSYNEQFF	TGTGCCAGCAGTGGGGGACGGAGCTCCTACAATGAGCAGTTCTTC
.	.	TRBV20-1	TRBJ1-2	CSARDRTNSLYGYTF	TGCAGTGCTAGAGATCGGACAAATTCCCTCTATGGCTACACCTTC
.	few	TRBV5-4	TRBJ1-2	CASSPGPDGYTF	TGTGCCAGCAGCCCGGGCCCAGATGGCTACACCTTC
.	once	TRBV11-3	TRBJ2-7	CASSLRPTIGHEQYF	TGTGCCAGCAGCCTTAGACCGACCATAGGCCACGAGCAGTACTTC
.	.	TRBV4-1	TRBJ1-1	CASSRGETNTEAFF	TGCGCCAGCAGCCGAGGGGAGACGAACACTGAAGCTTTCTTT
.	few	TRBV6-5	TRBJ1-6	CASSYSTGVNSPLHF	TGTGCCAGCAGTTACTCGACAGGCGTGAATTCACCCCTCCACTTT
.	.	TRBV15	TRBJ2-5	CATSRDLEEGQETQYF	TGTGCCACCAGCAGAGATTTGGAAGAGGGACAAGAGACCCAGTACTTC
.	few	TRBV20-1	TRBJ1-1	CSAPRDNQIRAFF	TGCAGTGCTCCACGGGACAACCAAATTCGGGCTTTCTTT
TRBD1	.	TRBV20-1	TRBJ1-1	CSARGTGNAEAFF	TGCAGTGCTAGGGGGACAGGGAACGCTGAAGCTTTCTTT
.	.	TRBV28	TRBJ1-2	CASTILTPGGEGGYTF	TGTGCCAGCACCATTTTGACCCCTGGGGGAGAGGGTGGCTACACCTTC
.	few	TRBV12-3/TRBV12-4	TRBJ1-5	CASKGVSNQPQHF	TGTGCCAGCAAAGGGGTTAGCAATCAGCCCCAGCATTTT
.	.	TRBV7-7	TRBJ1-5	CASSLSVISELRTGNQPQHF	TGTGCCAGCAGCTTAAGTGTAATCTCTGAGCTCAGGACAGGCAATCAGCCCCAGCATTTT
.	.	TRBV7-2	TRBJ1-1	CASSLRAGNTEAFF	TGTGCCAGCAGCTTGCGTGCAGGGAACACTGAAGCTTTCTTT
.	.	TRBV19	TRBJ2-5	CASSMSPVLETQYF	TGTGCCAGTAGTATGTCCCCAGTCCTAGAGACCCAGTACTTC